This TCR beta chain was sequenced for a study of OX40 agonist ivuxolimab in advanced cancers. The junction had 6 bases not matched to a gene; V was cut back by 4 bases and J by 3 bases. Germline V CDR1 and CDR2: SNHLY, FYNNEI. This CDR3 spans 14 amino acids. TCRdb's table, derived via immunoSEQ multiplex PCR, lists solely in-frame clones and lacks some. Counted here are approximately 70,000 clones, roughly 83% occurring once; the ten biggest clones make up over 1.1%. The rearrangement uses TRBV2 and TRBJ2-7, with 7 bases matching TRBD2. The clonotype comes from an adult with an advanced solid tumor such as melanoma, head and neck, liver or kidney cancer. The starting material was CD4+ or CD8+ T cells sorted from blood, obtained in a trial of the OX40 agonist ivuxolimab. For the CDR3, the DNA is TGTGCCAGCAGTGGGGGGGGTACCTACTACGAGCAGTACTTC. It translates to CASSGGGTYYEQYF.